The 25 T cell receptor beta chains reported below all come from one sample, sequenced in a study of blood T cell repertoires in COVID-19. The method was immunoSEQ multiplex PCR; TCRdb's version includes in-frame clones alone and lacks a portion of them. The sample carries about 38,000 clones, roughly 84% recorded once. The sample consisted of peripheral blood. The receptors stem from an older man with active COVID-19.

This chain joins TRBV11-2 and TRBJ2-7, with 9 positions matching TRBD2. With V trimmed by 1 base and J by 0 bases, 7 bases remained unmatched. This CDR3 is built from 17 residues. CDR1 and CDR2 (germline): SGHAT, FQNNGV. The CDR3 nucleotides read TGTGCCAGCAGCTTAGTTAGCGGGAGATATCTCTCCTACGAGCAGTACTTC. Amino acids: CASSLVSGRYLSYEQYF. Supplemented by reference TRBV11-2 and TRBJ2-7, the full variable domain reads EAGVAQSPRYKIIEKRQSVAFWCNPISGHATLYWYQQILGQGPKLLIQFQNNGVVDDSQLPKDRFSAERLKGVDSTLKIQPAKLEDSAVYLCASSLVSGRYLSYEQYFGPGTRLTVT.

The count of this clone is one. The gene calls are TRBV5-1 and TRBJ2-3, with 11 bases identical to TRBD2. V dropped 3 bases and J dropped 8; count of bases not matched to a gene: 11. The germline gives CDR1 SGHRS, CDR2 YFSETQ. CDR3 length: 16 amino acids. This CDR3 is CASSWGTSGGQSTQYF. CDR3 coding DNA: TGCGCCAGCAGCTGGGGAACTAGCGGGGGACAATCTACGCAGTATTTT.

The chain combines TRBV7-3 with TRBJ2-3, with D perhaps matching TRBD1 (6 bases). Trimming cost V 5 bases and J 4 bases, with 22 bases left between them. CDR3 size: 17 residues. The V gene's germline CDR1 is SGHTA and CDR2 FQGTGA. In nucleotides, the CDR3 is TGTGCCAGCAGCATCCGGCACAGGGATTCGGTCCCAGATACGCAGTATTTT. This codes for CASSIRHRDSVPDTQYF. Looking up the rest from reference TRBV7-3 and TRBJ2-3 gives the full variable domain: GAGVSQTPSNKVTEKGKYVELRCDPISGHTALYWYRQSLGQGPEFLIYFQGTGAADDSGLPNDRFFAVRPEGSVSTLKIQRTERGDSAVYLCASSIRHRDSVPDTQYFGPGTRLTVL.

The V gene is TRBV19, the J gene TRBJ2-3, with D hard to call. This CDR3 contains 17 residues. V lost 3 bases and J 0 bases, leaving 16 bases between the germline ends. Germline CDR1 LNHDA, CDR2 SQIVND (reference sequence). DNA of the CDR3: TGTGCCAGTAGTATTCCATCGCTGATAACTAGCACAGATACGCAGTATTTT. Protein product: CASSIPSLITSTDTQYF.

The rearrangement joins TRBV2 to TRBJ2-1; TRBD1 aligns across 7 bases. V shed 2 bases and J 3 bases; nucleotides not matched to a gene: 4. CDR1 and CDR2 from the germline V gene are SNHLY and FYNNEI. The CDR3 has 15 residues. CDR3 sequence reads: CASSERDSLYNEQFF. For the CDR3, the DNA is TGTGCCAGCAGTGAAAGGGACAGCCTCTACAATGAGCAGTTCTTC.

V is TRBV2 and J is TRBJ1-5; maybe TRBD1 (5 bases). V lost 3 bases and J 8 bases, leaving 14 bases between the germline ends. The germline CDR1 and CDR2 sequences are SNHLY and FYNNEI. CDR3 length: 14 residues. The CDR3 reads CASSDGQGLEPQHF. CDR3 nucleotide sequence: TGTGCCAGCAGTGACGGCCAGGGTCTTGAGCCCCAGCATTTT.

The gene calls are TRBV28 and TRBJ1-2; possible D gene TRBD1, 5 bases. V was shortened by 10 bases and J by 4 bases, with 16 bases between the two germline ends. The CDR3 has 13 amino acids. Germline CDR1 is MDHEN and CDR2 is SYDVKM. The CDR3 sequence is CATNRPRAYGYTF. DNA for the CDR3: TGTGCCACCAACAGGCCCAGGGCCTATGGCTACACCTTC.

This clone was found once. The V call is TRBV4-1, the J call TRBJ1-1; D unclear. Germline CDR1 MGHRA, CDR2 YSYEKL. Trimming cost V 4 bases and J 6 bases, with 15 bases left between them. The CDR3 consists of 14 residues. CDR3 sequence reads: CASSRSGFTAEAFF. DNA of the CDR3: TGCGCCAGCAGCCGCTCCGGGTTCACCGCTGAAGCTTTCTTT.

The chain employs TRBV7-2 and TRBJ2-7; 7 bases fit TRBD1. This CDR3 has 15 amino acids. CDR1 SGHTA and CDR2 FQGNSA come from the germline V gene. V lost 4 bases and J lost 2; bases outside the gene matches: 8. CDR3 sequence reads: CASSSPGQTAYEQYF. The DNA of the CDR3 is TGTGCCAGCAGCTCCCCGGGACAGACAGCCTACGAGCAGTACTTC.

The gene calls are TRBV6-5 and TRBJ2-1; 13 bases line up with TRBD2. The germline V gene has CDR1 MNHEY and CDR2 SVGAGI. This CDR3 is built from 14 residues. J lost 9 bases, V lost 6 bases, and 5 bases had no gene match. The DNA of the CDR3 is TGTGCCAGCAGGACTAGCGGGAGGCTTGGTGAGCAGTTCTTC. Protein: CASRTSGRLGEQFF.

This clone was detected many times. The chain employs TRBV19 and TRBJ1-5; D is unclear. This CDR3 is 17 amino acids long. Trimming removed 1 base at V and 2 bases at J, with 15 bases between. Germline CDR1 is LNHDA and CDR2 is SQIVND (reference sequence). The CDR3 region is CASSIVRGLKGNQPQHF. The CDR3 DNA sequence: TGTGCCAGTAGTATAGTGAGAGGTTTGAAGGGCAATCAGCCCCAGCATTTT.

This chain connects TRBV6-5 to TRBJ2-2; no definite D call. Germline lookup yields CDR1 MNHEY and CDR2 SVGAGI. V was pared by 2 bases and J by 1 base, with 5 bases between. This CDR3 is built from 14 residues. The DNA for the CDR3 is TGTGCCAGCAGTTACCGGTGGAACACCGGGGAGCTGTTTTTT. Translated: CASSYRWNTGELFF.

The rearrangement links TRBV2 to TRBJ2-1, with TRBD2 identical over 9 bases. The CDR3 consists of 12 residues. Germline V gives CDR1 SNHLY, CDR2 FYNNEI. V was clipped by 7 bases and J by 9 bases; unmatched bases: 4. CDR3 amino acids: CASILAGIEQFF. As DNA, the CDR3 is TGTGCCAGCATCCTAGCGGGGATTGAGCAGTTCTTC.

The rearrangement links TRBV7-2 to TRBJ2-1; TRBD1 matches at 10 bases. The trim removed 7 bases at V and 10 bases at J, leaving 10 bases unmatched. Germline V gene data show CDR1 as SGHTA and CDR2 as FQGNSA. The CDR3 has 14 residues. CDR3 amino acids: CASTQGQGWEEQFF. CDR3 nucleotide sequence: TGTGCCAGCACCCAGGGACAGGGGTGGGAGGAGCAGTTCTTC.

The chain recombines TRBV28 with TRBJ2-7; TRBD2 matches at 7 bases. Per germline, CDR1 MDHEN and CDR2 SYDVKM. The CDR3 covers 15 residues. J gave up 4 bases and V 8 bases, and 14 bases lay outside the gene matches. In DNA, the CDR3 is TGTGCCAGCGAAGGATGGGGGGGGTCGATTTACGAGCAGTACTTC. Protein product: CASEGWGGSIYEQYF.

This chain uses TRBV28 with TRBJ2-7; weak D call: TRBD1 (6 bases). The germline V gene has CDR1 MDHEN and CDR2 SYDVKM. This CDR3 contains 15 residues. The V gene lost 2 bases and the J gene lost 0 bases, with 11 bases spanning the gap. CDR3 sequence: CASSLGGSGSYEQYF. The CDR3, as DNA: TGTGCCAGCAGTTTAGGGGGCTCGGGCTCCTACGAGCAGTACTTC.

This clone was recorded a few times. This chain connects TRBV7-8 to TRBJ1-3, with 7 positions matching TRBD1. The V segment lost 1 base and the J segment 9 bases; nucleotides outside the gene matches: 6. CDR3 size: 14 residues. Germline CDR1 reads SGHVS; CDR2 reads FQNEAQ. The DNA of the CDR3 is TGTGCCAGCAGCTTAGAGGGGGCGGGGCGCACCATATATTTT. Protein sequence: CASSLEGAGRTIYF.

The chain uses TRBV2 and TRBJ1-1, with unresolved D. Germline V CDR1 and CDR2: SNHLY, FYNNEI. The length of the CDR3 is 15 residues. V lost 6 bases to trimming and J lost 0 bases, with 14 bases between them. The CDR3 sequence is CASSLMSRMNTEAFF. The CDR3 DNA reads TGTGCCAGCAGCCTAATGAGCCGCATGAACACTGAAGCTTTCTTT.

The sample holds a few counts of this clone. The chain is built from TRBV19 and TRBJ1-5; tentative D call: TRBD1 (6 bases). Trimming removed 3 bases at V and 0 bases at J, with 18 bases between. CDR1 and CDR2 from the germline V gene are LNHDA and SQIVND (reference sequence). The length of the CDR3 is 18 residues. The CDR3 reads CASSMAPIQGYSNQPQHF. CDR3 nucleotide sequence: TGTGCCAGTAGTATGGCCCCTATACAGGGATATAGCAATCAGCCCCAGCATTTT.

This rearrangement joins TRBV7-8 to TRBJ2-7; TRBD2 agrees at 12 bases. With V trimmed by 5 bases and J by 1 base, 3 bases remained unmatched. The germline gives CDR1 SGHVS, CDR2 FQNEAQ. The CDR3 totals 15 residues. The DNA for the CDR3 is TGTGCCAGCAGCAGACTAGCGGGAGATTCCTACGAGCAGTACTTC. It codes for CASSRLAGDSYEQYF.

The chain recombines TRBV5-6 with TRBJ2-1, with 7 bases lining up with TRBD2. The CDR3 is 13 amino acids. Germline CDR1 reads SGHDT; CDR2 reads YYEEEE. V gave up 2 bases and J gave up 7 bases; unmatched junction bases: 3. CDR3 region: CASSFGRENEQFF. The DNA of the CDR3 is TGTGCCAGCAGCTTTGGGAGGGAGAATGAGCAGTTCTTC.

V usage is TRBV18 and J usage is TRBJ1-3; perhaps TRBD1 as D (5 bases). Trimming stripped 1 base from V and 0 bases from J, with 7 bases between. The germline V gene has CDR1 KGHSH and CDR2 LQKENI. This CDR3 spans 15 amino acids. The CDR3 DNA reads TGTGCCAGCTCACCACAGGGGATCTCTGGAAACACCATATATTTT. Amino acids: CASSPQGISGNTIYF.

J is TRBJ1-3 and V is TRBV19; D remains ambiguous. Germline V gene data show CDR1 as LNHDA and CDR2 as SQIVND (reference sequence). The V end was cut by 6 bases, the J end by 0 bases, with 18 bases between. This CDR3 comprises 17 residues. CDR3 nucleotide sequence: TGTGCCAGTAGGCCGGGCGGGCAGCGGAGCTCTGGAAACACCATATATTTT. This sequence encodes CASRPGGQRSSGNTIYF.

V usage is TRBV1 and J usage is TRBJ1-5; the table's D call TRBD1 went unverified against the DNA. TRBV1 constitutes a pseudogene. This CDR3 comprises 14 residues. CDR3 sequence reads: CTSSQEGQGKPQHF. CDR3 in DNA: TGCACCAGCAGCCAAGAGGGACAGGGGAAGCCCCAGCATTTT.

The V and J genes are TRBV19 and TRBJ2-1, with a weak D call TRBD1 (5 bases). The CDR3 consists of 16 residues. V shed 7 bases and J shed 1 base, with 17 bases lying between them. Per the germline V gene, CDR1 is LNHDA and CDR2 is SQIVND (reference sequence). The DNA of the CDR3 is TGTGCCAGTACCCCCCAGGGCCTCCTGTCCTACAATGAGCAGTTCTTC. It specifies CASTPQGLLSYNEQFF.